These 4 T cell receptor beta chains came from one sample sequenced in a study of T cell changes during pregnancy in multiple sclerosis (dated by TCRdb to between 2018 and 2021). Library preparation used the immunoSEQ multiplex PCR assay. Entries here come from immuneACCESS through TCRdb and include only in-frame sequences with V and J called. Some clones fail to appear in such tables; in the studies checked, an unresolved V gene covers under half of the shortfall, and the cause of the remainder is unknown. In all, the sample holds roughly 15,000 clones, and 84% of those were seen once. The top ten hold about a tenth of the sample. This specimen was CD8+ T cells from peripheral blood mononuclear cells, taken in the second trimester of pregnancy. These receptors were taken from a female donor in good health, enrolled as a control in a pregnancy study.

This sequence joins TRBV4-3 and TRBJ1-5, with D possibly matching TRBD1 (5 bases). The CDR3 contains 14 residues. V was cut by 1 base and J by 6 bases, with 10 bases left in between. Germline CDR1 is LGHNA and CDR2 is YSLEER. In DNA form, the CDR3 reads TGCGCCAGCAGCCAAGTACAGGCCGGTCAGCCCCAGCATTTT. Translating gives CASSQVQAGQPQHF.

By share of the sample, this clone is large. The chain uses TRBV28 and TRBJ1-5; maybe TRBD1 (6 bases). Germline V gene data show CDR1 as MDHEN and CDR2 as SYDVKM. This CDR3 contains 15 residues. Trimming left V 3 bases short and J 2 bases short, with 11 bases between. The CDR3 loop reads CASSFPRGGNQPQHF. The CDR3 DNA sequence: TGTGCCAGCAGTTTTCCCAGGGGAGGCAATCAGCCCCAGCATTTT.

This rearrangement joins TRBV6-5 to TRBJ2-5; TRBD2 aligns across 7 bases. Trimming removed 5 bases from V and 3 bases from J; junction bases left unmatched: 9. This CDR3 is 15 amino acids long. Germline CDR1 MNHEY, CDR2 SVGAGI. The CDR3 sequence: CASSLLTSTEETQYF. CDR3 bases: TGTGCCAGCAGTCTCCTGACTAGCACCGAAGAGACCCAGTACTTC.

The rearrangement links TRBV28 to TRBJ1-4, with TRBD1 matching over 7 bases. Germline V gives CDR1 MDHEN, CDR2 SYDVKM. V lost 4 bases, J lost 4 bases, and 0 bases stayed unmatched. The CDR3 loop spans 13 amino acids. The chain's CDR3 is CASSWDSNEKLFF. CDR3 coding DNA: TGTGCCAGCAGTTGGGACAGTAATGAAAAACTGTTTTTT.